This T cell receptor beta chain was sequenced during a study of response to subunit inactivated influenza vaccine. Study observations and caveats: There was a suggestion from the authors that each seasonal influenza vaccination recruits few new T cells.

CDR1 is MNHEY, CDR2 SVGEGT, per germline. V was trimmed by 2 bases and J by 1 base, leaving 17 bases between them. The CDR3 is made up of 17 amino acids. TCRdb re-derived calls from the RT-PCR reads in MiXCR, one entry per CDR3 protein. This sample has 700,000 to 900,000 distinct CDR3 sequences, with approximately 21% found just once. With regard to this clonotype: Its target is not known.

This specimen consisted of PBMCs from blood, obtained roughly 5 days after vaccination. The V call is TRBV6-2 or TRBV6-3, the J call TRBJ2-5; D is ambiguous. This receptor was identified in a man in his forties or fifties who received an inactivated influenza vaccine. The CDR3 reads CASSYPSPGRIQETQYF. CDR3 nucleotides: TGTGCCAGCAGTTACCCCAGTCCGGGTAGGATCCAAGAGACCCAGTACTTC.